This TCR beta chain derives from a study of blood T cells in healthy people across ages. General observations from the study: With donor CMV status unknown, expanded clonotype changes were possibly confounded. Per million T cells, TCR beta diversity dropped about linearly as age rose.

A J-beta primer mix and a sample-barcoded 5' primer were used in a second PCR of about 6 to 12 cycles. In TCRdb, the 5' RACE reads were re-called with MiXCR into one record per CDR3 protein. The data show fewer than 900,000 distinct CDR3 sequences, with around 46% seen just once and about 20% held by the top ten. Each donor had around 11 milliliters of peripheral blood drawn. The total RNA that was extracted per sample amounted to at least 6 micrograms. Of note for this clonotype: Its antigen is not identified.

Sequenced input: blood. The clonotype comes from an older woman in good health.

The CDR3 DNA sequence: TGCAGTGCTAGCGAAACCTACAATGAGCAGTTCTTC. As protein: CSASETYNEQFF. The V gene is TRBV20-1, the J gene TRBJ2-1; D uncertain. Germline V gene data show CDR1 as DFQATT and CDR2 as SNEGSKA (reference sequence). CDR3 length: 12 residues. Trimming removed 3 bases at V and 2 bases at J, with 5 bases between.